The text below deals with one T cell receptor (beta chain). Some clones are missing from TCRdb's copy, which holds only in-frame ones; the method was immunoSEQ multiplex PCR. The sample has 600,000 or so clones, around 87% seen once. The length of the CDR3 is 15 residues. V was cut by 5 bases and J by 0 bases, with 13 bases left in between. CDR1 LGHNT and CDR2 FRNRAP come from the germline V gene. The sample comes from a study of shared T cell receptors in the human thymus. These data were likewise used in another study, on human thymus T cells.

This receptor was taken from a boy under two years old with a congenital heart defect. The genes are TRBV12-5 and TRBJ1-1, with D perhaps TRBD1 (5 bases). Sequencing was carried out using thymocytes. CDR3 sequence: CASGPGKQVNTEAFF. The CDR3 coding sequence is TGTGCTAGTGGTCCAGGGAAACAGGTGAACACTGAAGCTTTCTTT.